This T cell receptor (beta chain) was sequenced in a study of blood T cell repertoires in COVID-19. About the research overall: Acute and convalescent COVID-19 samples came from the United States, Italy and Spain. The cDNA or gDNA used as material had been derived from T cells, B-cell-depleted T cells, or PBMCs.

The study recruited people aged 18 to 89 years across approximately 24 US areas. Participants' reported clinical history set cohort assignment. The CDR3 consists of 15 residues. Germline assignment: CDR1 LGHDT and CDR2 YNNKEL (reference sequence). V lost 3 bases and J lost 10; bases outside the gene matches: 6. The protocol was immunoSEQ multiplex PCR, while the TCRdb copy is restricted to in-frame clones and leaves out a portion. The top ten hold about 4% of the sample, which has about 300,000 clones, over 75% seen once. The genes are TRBV3-1 (or the pseudogene TRBV3-2) and TRBJ1-6; TRBD1 aligns across 10 bases. This receptor was taken from a man between 25 and 39 years old who had recovered from COVID-19. Source material: PBMCs or T cells enriched from blood (not recorded which). The CDR3 DNA reads as TGTGCCAGCAGCCAGCCGGGACAGGGGACCTCACCCCTCCACTTT. Translating it yields CASSQPGQGTSPLHF.